This T cell receptor beta chain emerged from a study of CD8+ T cells in alopecia areata (dated by TCRdb to the late 2010s). General notes on the study: The treated patients took part in an open-label pilot trial in which moderate-to-severe alopecia areata was treated with oral tofacitinib at 5 to 10 mg twice daily. Tofacitinib was administered for 6 to 18 months, and 6 months of follow-up off drug were then conducted to assess delayed response and recurrence. Disease severity in treated patients was measured with the SALT score, which quantifies the percentage of affected scalp surface area. To study T cell clonal expansion in alopecia areata, the researchers applied high-throughput TCRbeta sequencing to both the C3H/HeJ mouse model and human patients. Human TCRbeta sequencing covered scalp tissue and sorted CD4+ and CD8+ peripheral blood T cells from patchy and totalis/universalis alopecia areata patients and healthy controls. Biopsies were taken from tofacitinib-treated patients at baseline and again at 4 and 24 weeks into treatment, and several of those patients also had a later scalp biopsy. Scalp clonality was compared across normal scalp (n=4), patchy alopecia areata scalp (n=8), and alopecia totalis/universalis scalp (n=8). RNA was extracted with the PAXgene miRNA kit for fixed scalp, the miRNeasy kit for PBMCs, and the RNeasy kit for mouse skin. immunoSEQ multiplex PCR using 35 Vbeta forward primers and 13 Jbeta reverse primers was used to amplify TCRbeta CDR3 regions. Study-wide conclusions, independent of this receptor: Lesional scalp, especially in alopecia totalis/universalis, showed higher clonality and more expanded CD8+ clones than normal scalp, suggesting antigenic drive. Scalp clonality and the number of expanded CD8+ clones among the top 100 scalp clones were significantly decreased by tofacitinib. Because the treated cohort was small and included a single nonresponder, larger studies are needed to assess links between baseline CD8+ expansion and response. TCR sequences shared between patients were less clear than in mice, possibly partly because of HLA diversity in the patient population. Many expanded lesional clones were found to persist in scalp and blood during tofacitinib treatment, and relapse after treatment cessation may be partly explained by this persistence. Unlike mouse skin, where gammadelta T cells dominate, normal human skin contains resident alphabeta T cells that get sequenced too, which complicates analysis of the scalp TCR repertoire.

CDR1 and CDR2, looked up from the germline V gene (reference sequence), are GTSNPN and SVGIG. The CDR3 contains 15 residues, cysteine and phenylalanine counted. This entry keeps only the CDR3 DNA: 45 bases, framed from base 1. At the junction V is shortened by 2 bases and J by 4 bases; bases outside the gene matches: 7. Comment on this clone: What this receptor recognizes is not known. The record has no base qualities; no much larger clone is one base away.

This specimen's time point label, interpreted: more than 3 weeks on oral tofacitinib. Taken with the paper, the label for treatment or condition translates to: oral pan-JAK inhibitor, 5-10 mg twice daily. From alopecia areata patients, peripheral blood was collected along with lesional scalp punch biopsies. PBMCs were isolated by density centrifugation and stained for CD3, CD4 and CD8, and CD4+ and CD8+ T cells were sorted on a FACSAria. Libraries were built with the immunoSEQ multiplex PCR assay. For TCR sequencing, RNA was extracted from every sample and reverse transcribed into cDNA to serve as template. SuperScript III was used to make first-strand cDNA, primed with a 2:1 mix of oligo-dT and random hexamers. A synthetic immune receptor repertoire was used to assess amplification bias, and residual bias was removed computationally. Per the authors' processing: Raw reads were preprocessed for error removal, and CDR3 was defined according to IMGT conventions as running from the conserved cysteine to phenylalanine. Clonality was computed by normalizing Shannon entropy by log2 of the number of productive unique TCRs and subtracting the result from 1. Whether each scalp clone was CD4 or CD8 was inferred by checking scalp TCRbeta sequences against the CD4 and CD8 repertoires from sorted blood. TCRdb took this table from immuneACCESS and kept in-frame rearrangements with V and J called. Such tables lack part of the clones; where checked against another copy, unresolved V genes explain under half of the gap, and the rest is unexplained. V, J and clone size are those of that table, while D and trimming were read from the DNA. This sample holds 120,000 to 150,000 clones; 85% to 90% were observed only once. The ten largest clones take up about 12% of the sample.

The material was CD8+ T cells sorted from blood, obtained at week 4, from a patient treated with tofacitinib. Here the chain combines TRBV30 and TRBJ2-3, with 9 middle bases fitting TRBD2. The TCR sequence derives from a human donor with alopecia areata. In nucleotide form, the sequence is TGTGCCTGGAGTAGCGGCGGGGGGGCCCCAGATACGCAGTATTTT. This is translated as CAWSSGGGAPDTQYF.